One sample yielded the 32 T cell receptor beta chains listed below, sequenced in a study of glioma-infiltrating T cells. The iRepertoire nested amplicon-rescue multiplex PCR amplified TCR alpha and beta CDR3s from RNA. Each CDR3 protein gets one entry after TCRdb re-called the multiplex PCR reads with MiXCR. The table lists under 150,000 distinct CDR3 sequences, under 25% of them singletons. Source material: glioma tissue, nonneoplastic brain tissue, or PBMCs (not recorded which). The receptor set was obtained from a human donor with low-grade glioma or glioblastoma, undergoing nonglioma brain surgery, or in good health (not recorded which).

This clonotype was counted many times. The chain links TRBV27 to TRBJ2-1; D is undetermined. The CDR3 has 14 residues. The V end was cut by 5 bases, the J end by 1 base, with 9 bases between. CDR1 is MNHEY and CDR2 is SMNVEV in the germline V gene (reference sequence). CDR3 residues: CASSQVRSYNEQFF. CDR3 nucleotide sequence: TGTGCCAGCAGTCAGGTTCGGTCCTACAATGAGCAGTTCTTC.

The chain recombines TRBV12-3 or TRBV12-4 with TRBJ2-5; TRBD1 might be the D (6 bases). V was clipped by 4 bases and J by 7 bases, with 28 bases between them. The CDR3 runs to 18 residues. The CDR3 DNA sequence: TGTGCCAGCAGTTCTCCCCGCGCTCGACAGGCTCCCTTGGGGACCCAGTACTTC. Translated, it gives CASSSPRARQAPLGTQYF.

This clonotype was detected many times. The V call is TRBV25-1, the J call TRBJ2-3, with 12 bases aligning to TRBD2. CDR3 length: 16 amino acids. Germline V CDR1 and CDR2: MGHDK, SYGVNS. Trimming cost V 4 bases and J 6 bases; bases outside gene matches: 8. CDR3 nucleotides: TGTGCCAGCAGTGTCCCCCTAGCGGGGGGGCGGGATACGCAGTATTTT. Translation: CASSVPLAGGRDTQYF.

This rearrangement joins TRBV20-1 to TRBJ2-3; 8 nucleotides agree with TRBD2. The CDR3 sequence is 16 residues long. J lost 4 bases, V lost 0 bases, and 9 bases had no gene match. CDR1 and CDR2 from the germline V gene are DFQATT and SNEGSKA (reference sequence). CDR3 sequence reads: CSAREPRGARADTQYF. CDR3 DNA sequence: TGCAGTGCTAGAGAACCGCGGGGGGCCAGGGCAGATACGCAGTATTTT.

This clonotype was observed many times. The rearrangement links TRBV27 to TRBJ1-1, with D perhaps matching TRBD1 (6 bases). The CDR3 length is 15 residues. V lost 6 bases to trimming and J lost 1 base, with 15 bases between them. Germline V gene data show CDR1 as MNHEY and CDR2 as SMNVEV (reference sequence). CDR3 residues: CASRNLGQWNTEAFF. As DNA, the CDR3 is TGTGCCAGCAGGAATCTAGGACAGTGGAACACTGAAGCTTTCTTT.

Remarks on this clonotype: A junction end diverges from the germline sequence, so it may reflect a read error. This chain links TRBV18 with TRBJ1-2; possible D gene TRBD1, 5 bases. From germline, CDR1 is KGHSH and CDR2 LQKENI. This CDR3 spans 13 amino acids. In nucleotides, the CDR3 is TGTACCAGCTCACTCACAGACAGTGAGGGCTACACCTTC. This translates into CTSSLTDSEGYTF.

This clonotype has a count of ten or more. Compared with germline, one end of the junction differs, possibly owing to a read error. The V and J genes are TRBV6-1 and TRBJ1-2; 12 bases match TRBD1. The CDR3 is 15 amino acids. Per germline, CDR1 MNHNS and CDR2 SASEGT. The CDR3 nucleotides read TGTGCCAGCAGGGAAGGGACAGGGGGCAACTATGGCTACACCTTC. It is translated as CASREGTGGNYGYTF.

This clonotype was counted a few times. The chain joins TRBV3-1 to TRBJ2-5, with 8 bases that match TRBD1. The CDR3 sequence is 15 residues long. J was trimmed by 5 bases and V by 4 bases; bases with no gene match: 9. CDR1 LGHDT and CDR2 YNNKEL come from the germline V gene (reference sequence). The CDR3 sequence is CASSLFGQGGETQYF. The DNA for the CDR3 is TGTGCCAGCAGCCTTTTCGGACAGGGCGGGGAGACCCAGTACTTC.

The DNA for the CDR3 is TGTGCCAGCAGCTTTCGCGCAGATTACGAGCAGTACGTC. Protein: CASSFRADYEQYV. The rearrangement uses TRBV7-2 and TRBJ2-7; D not resolved. This CDR3 comprises 13 residues. Per germline, CDR1 SGHTA and CDR2 FQGNSA. Between the trimmed V and J ends, which lost 3 bases and 4 bases, there was a span of 10 bases.

The rearrangement uses TRBV20-1 and TRBJ2-4; either TRBD1 or TRBD2 may supply D (6 bases each). V was shortened by 1 base and J by 0 bases, with 13 bases between the two germline ends. Germline V CDR1 and CDR2: DFQATT, SNEGSKA (reference sequence). The CDR3 has 16 residues. This chain's CDR3 is CSARVGGRGAKNIQYF. The CDR3 nucleotides read TGCAGTGCTAGAGTGGGGGGCCGGGGAGCCAAAAACATTCAGTACTTC.

V is TRBV7-2 and J is TRBJ2-3; D gene unclear. The length of the CDR3 is 13 residues. CDR1 SGHTA and CDR2 FQGNSA come from the germline V gene. Trimming shortened V by 1 base and J by 4 bases, and 6 bases separated the two germline ends. The CDR3: CASSLVLSDTQYF. The CDR3 coding sequence is TGTGCCAGCAGCTTAGTTCTGTCAGATACGCAGTATTTT.

This clonotype came up many times. The chain has TRBV20-1 and TRBJ1-5, with D perhaps matching TRBD1 (5 bases). The CDR3 runs 14 residues. Germline CDR1 DFQATT, CDR2 SNEGSKA (reference sequence). The V end was cut by 3 bases, the J end by 2 bases, with 11 bases between. This CDR3 reads CSASRGGGNQPQHF. The CDR3 DNA reads TGCAGTGCTAGCCGCGGGGGAGGCAATCAGCCCCAGCATTTT.

This chain connects TRBV20-1 to TRBJ2-5; tentative D call: TRBD1 (6 bases). CDR1 DFQATT and CDR2 SNEGSKA come from the germline V gene (reference sequence). Deletions cut 3 bases from V and 7 bases from J, with 15 bases between. The CDR3 is 13 amino acids. The CDR3 loop reads CSASLVTGATQYF. DNA of the CDR3: TGCAGTGCTAGTTTGGTGACAGGTGCGACCCAGTACTTC.

Concerning this clonotype itself: This may be a read error: a much more frequent sequence differs by one nucleotide. The J gene is TRBJ2-1, the V gene TRBV6-1, with 7 bases lining up with TRBD2. This CDR3 has 14 residues. The V gene's germline CDR1 is MNHNS and CDR2 SASEGT. The DNA of the CDR3 is TGTGCCAGCAGTCCTAGCGGAAACTACAATGAGCAGCTCTTC. It encodes CASSPSGNYNEQLF.

The chain uses TRBV18 and TRBJ1-2, with D uncertain. This CDR3 spans 16 amino acids. Trimming shortened V by 7 bases and J by 0 bases, and 18 bases separated the two germline ends. Germline V gene lookup returns CDR1 KGHSH and CDR2 LQKENI. The CDR3 region is CASYSGGRAANYGYTF. The CDR3 nucleotides read TGTGCCAGCTACTCCGGCGGACGAGCAGCTAACTATGGCTACACCTTC.

The V gene is TRBV2, the J gene TRBJ1-1; D may be TRBD1 (6 bases). V dropped 6 bases and J dropped 1 base, with 12 bases sitting between them. The CDR3 is 14 amino acids. Germline V gives CDR1 SNHLY, CDR2 FYNNEI. The CDR3 region has the DNA TGTGCCAGCAGCCCCCGGGACAAGAACACTGAAGCTTTCTTT. Translated: CASSPRDKNTEAFF.

The V call is TRBV24-1, the J call TRBJ2-1; 8 nucleotides line up with TRBD1. V shed 3 bases and J 8 bases; nucleotides not matched to a gene: 8. The CDR3 is made up of 15 amino acids. Germline V gene sequence: CDR1 KGHDR, CDR2 SFDVKD. The CDR3 nucleotides read TGTGCCACCAGTGATCCATTTGGACAGGGCGATGAGCAGTTCTTC. Its translation is CATSDPFGQGDEQFF.

To note about this clonotype: One end of the junction varies from germline; a read error may be responsible. The chain recombines TRBV19 with TRBJ2-5; 13 positions match TRBD2. In germline, CDR1 is LNHDA, CDR2 SQIVND (reference sequence). The CDR3 spans 15 residues. The chain's CDR3 is CASSMGLAGQETKYF. DNA for the CDR3: TGTGCCAGTAGTATGGGACTAGCGGGGCAAGAGACCAAGTACTTC.

A note on this clonotype: A read error may be the cause here, since a much bigger clone is one base away. The chain couples TRBV20-1 to TRBJ1-2; D gene ambiguous. There are 14 residues in the CDR3. Trimming left V 1 base short and J 0 bases short, with 9 bases between. Germline V gene data show CDR1 as DFQATT and CDR2 as SNEGSKA (reference sequence). The CDR3 sequence is CSARVDKTNYGYTF. In DNA form, the CDR3 reads TGCAGTGCTAGAGTAGACAAGACTAACTATGGCTACACCTTC.

This clonotype turned up a few times. This chain joins TRBV5-1 and TRBJ2-5; the D gene is possibly TRBD2 (5 bases). From germline, CDR1 is SGHRS and CDR2 YFSETQ. The length of the CDR3 is 14 residues. V dropped 0 bases and J dropped 5 bases, with 11 bases sitting between them. The CDR3 here is CASSLARSGETQYF. The CDR3 nucleotides are TGCGCCAGCAGCTTGGCCAGGTCGGGGGAGACCCAGTACTTC. The entire variable domain, with the rest obtained from reference TRBV5-1 and TRBJ2-5, is as follows: KAGVTQTPRYLIKTRGQQVTLSCSPISGHRSVSWYQQTPGQGLQFLFEYFSETQRNKGNFPGRFSGRQFSNSRSEMNVSTLELGDSALYLCASSLARSGETQYFGPGTRLLVL.

The chain carries TRBV27 and TRBJ2-7, with 9 nucleotides matching TRBD1. V shed 4 bases, J shed 4 bases, and the junction held 14 bases outside the gene matches. The CDR3 runs 17 residues. The germline CDR1 and CDR2 sequences are MNHEY and SMNVEV (reference sequence). The CDR3 DNA reads TGTGCCAGCAGTTCTTCCCCGGGACAGGGAAAGGGGTACGAGCAGTACGTC. Amino acids: CASSSSPGQGKGYEQYV.

The chain combines TRBV20-1 with TRBJ1-4, with TRBD1 matching 11 bases. The J segment lost 0 bases and the V segment lost 5 bases, leaving 11 bases of the junction unmatched. Looked up from germline, CDR1 is DFQATT and CDR2 is SNEGSKA (reference sequence). The CDR3 runs 18 residues. The CDR3 loop reads CSASNGTGGIATNEKLFF. DNA for the CDR3: TGCAGTGCTTCTAACGGGACAGGGGGTATTGCAACTAATGAAAAACTGTTTTTT.

This clonotype has at least ten counts. This sequence joins TRBV7-3 and TRBJ1-1; D is perhaps TRBD1 (5 bases). The length of the CDR3 is 14 residues. Germline V gene data show CDR1 as SGHTA and CDR2 as FQGTGA. The V end lost 5 bases, the J end lost 1 base, and 11 bases lay between the germline ends. The CDR3 DNA reads TGTGCCAGCAGCCTCGGACACCAGAACACTGAAGCTTTCTTT. This gives the protein CASSLGHQNTEAFF.

V usage is TRBV20-1 and J usage is TRBJ2-5, with 7 bases matching TRBD1. V lost 1 base to trimming and J lost 5 bases; unmatched junction nucleotides: 10. Germline CDR1 DFQATT, CDR2 SNEGSKA (reference sequence). The CDR3 contains 15 residues. The CDR3 DNA follows: TGCAGTGCTAGAGCCCCCTCCGAGGGGGCGGAGACCCAGTACTTC. Protein product: CSARAPSEGAETQYF.

This chain uses TRBV7-9 with TRBJ2-6; D not resolved. V lost 5 bases and J lost 2, with 16 bases in between. The germline gives CDR1 SEHNR, CDR2 FQNEAQ (reference sequence). The CDR3 loop spans 17 amino acids. CDR3: CASSPDGVTAGANVLTF. The CDR3 DNA reads TGTGCCAGCAGCCCGGATGGGGTGACGGCTGGGGCCAACGTCCTGACTTTC.

The sample holds a few counts of this clonotype. The V gene is TRBV2, the J gene TRBJ1-5; 11 bases line up with TRBD1. The germline gives CDR1 SNHLY, CDR2 FYNNEI. The CDR3 is 16 amino acids. J was trimmed by 1 base and V by 5 bases; bases with no gene match: 4. The CDR3 loop reads CASSRTGGLSNQPQHF. CDR3 sequence (DNA): TGTGCCAGCAGTCGGACAGGGGGCTTAAGCAATCAGCCCCAGCATTTT.

This clonotype was found a few times. The V call is TRBV6-1, the J call TRBJ2-7, with unresolved D. This CDR3 is built from 19 residues. In germline, CDR1 is MNHNS, CDR2 SASEGT. The V gene lost 4 bases and the J gene lost 1 base, with 26 bases spanning the gap. As DNA, the CDR3 is TGTGCCAGCAGTGGCGATATTTTCGAGTTGGGATTAAGGTCCTACGAGCAGTACGTC. The encoded protein is CASSGDIFELGLRSYEQYV.

Points on this clonotype: Possible read error: a much larger clone is one base away. The chain joins TRBV6-5 to TRBJ2-5; 9 nucleotides agree with TRBD2. Unmatched junction bases numbered 9, after V lost 8 bases and J lost 5 bases. Germline V gene sequence: CDR1 MNHEY, CDR2 SVGAGI. The CDR3 has 14 amino acids. CDR3 loop: CASGAGLAAETQYF. The CDR3, as DNA: TGTGCCAGCGGTGCGGGACTAGCAGCGGAGACCCAGTACTTC.

A remark on this clonotype: Germline is not matched at one junction end, which may reflect a read error. The V call is TRBV2, the J call TRBJ2-5; D call uncertain. The CDR3 covers 14 residues. Germline assignment: CDR1 SNHLY and CDR2 FYNNEI. CDR3 region: CARSEQRNQETQYF. DNA for the CDR3: TGTGCCAGAAGTGAACAAAGGAACCAAGAGACCCAGTACTTC.

The table lists this clonotype with a few counts. The V and J genes are TRBV20-1 and TRBJ2-4; D might be TRBD1 (6 bases). CDR3 size: 11 residues. Germline CDR1 DFQATT, CDR2 SNEGSKA (reference sequence). The germline V and J ends were trimmed by 5 bases and 16 bases, with 18 bases remaining between them. This CDR3 reads CSAPYPTGAYF. Here the CDR3 DNA reads TGCAGTGCTCCTTACCCGACAGGTGCTTACTTC.

The V gene is TRBV18, the J gene TRBJ2-1; D is unclear. The CDR3 consists of 16 residues. The V end was cut by 6 bases, the J end by 0 bases, with 15 bases between. The V gene's germline CDR1 is KGHSH and CDR2 LQKENI. CDR3 sequence reads: CASSSDGFLSYNEQFF. In nucleotides, the CDR3 is TGTGCCAGCTCCTCCGACGGGTTTCTCTCCTACAATGAGCAGTTCTTC.

The chain couples TRBV7-3 to TRBJ2-2, with D hard to call. Germline CDR1 SGHTA, CDR2 FQGTGA. CDR3 length equals 14 residues. V lost 2 bases and J 5 bases, leaving 9 bases between the germline ends. CDR3 bases: TGTGCCAGCAGCTTATACACCCGAACCGGGGAGCTGTTTTTT. The encoded protein is CASSLYTRTGELFF.